A selection of T cell receptor beta chains follows, all from one sample in a study of shared T cell receptors in the human thymus. Assay: immunoSEQ multiplex PCR; the TCRdb copy retains only in-frame clones and omits some. Altogether over 650,000 clones are present, approximately 89% being singletons, with the ten largest covering roughly 0.0087%. This sample was also put to use in a study of human thymus T cells.

The sequenced material came from thymocytes. The receptors stem from a boy under two years old with a congenital heart defect. Both conserved end residues are part of each CDR3. The D gene is left open where the match is weak. The listing skips clone size in some rows; elsewhere it reads once, few, many or a size class.

d_gene | abundance | j_gene | v_gene | CDR3nt | CDR3aa
TRBD1 | NA | TRBJ1-1 | TRBV5-6 | TGTGCCAGCAGCTTGAGTCAGGGGGAGACTGAAGCTTTCTTT | CASSLSQGETEAFF
TRBD1 | NA | TRBJ1-2 | TRBV27 | TGTGCCAGCAGTCCTCGGACAGGGATGAGCTATGGCTACACCTTC | CASSPRTGMSYGYTF
NA | NA | TRBJ2-7 | TRBV28 | TGTGCCAGCAGTTCGGGGTCCGTGAACTTC | CASSSGSVNF
NA | NA | TRBJ1-1 | TRBV28 | TGTGCCAGCCCCTCCGGAACAGGGAGGAACACTGAAGCTTTCTTT | CASPSGTGRNTEAFF
NA | NA | TRBJ2-7 | TRBV7-2 | TGTGCCAGCAGCACCTACAGGGCTGTCGAGCAGTACTTC | CASSTYRAVEQYF
NA | NA | TRBJ1-1 | TRBV28 | TGTGCCAGCAGTTTACAGGAGGGTGACACTGAAGCTTTCTTT | CASSLQEGDTEAFF
NA | once | TRBJ2-1 | TRBV5-1 | TGCGCCAGCAGCTCCAGGGTAAGTGAGCAGTTCTTC | CASSSRVSEQFF
TRBD1 | few | TRBJ1-2 | TRBV28 | TGTGCCAGCAGTCTGGGGACAGAGAAACTATTCCGCTATGGCTACACCTTC | CASSLGTEKLFRYGYTF
TRBD2 | NA | TRBJ2-5 | TRBV9 | TGTGCCAGCAGCGCGACCGGGACTAGCGGGAATGGGGGCCAAGAGACCCAGTACTTC | CASSATGTSGNGGQETQYF
TRBD1 | NA | TRBJ2-4 | TRBV2 | TGTGCCAGCAGTGAAAAGGTTGGCGACAGGGGGGCCAAAAACATTCAGTACTTC | CASSEKVGDRGAKNIQYF
TRBD2 | NA | TRBJ2-1 | TRBV4-3 | TGCGCCAGCAGCCAAACCGGGACTACCAACAATGAGCAGTTCTTC | CASSQTGTTNNEQFF
NA | NA | TRBJ2-7 | TRBV15 | TGTGCCACCAGCTCCGAGGAGAACCCTTACGAGCAGTACTTC | CATSSEENPYEQYF
TRBD1 | NA | TRBJ1-6 | TRBV5-1 | TGCGCCAGCAGCAACGGGACAGAGGGGAGCGCCCTCCACTTT | CASSNGTEGSALHF
NA | few | TRBJ1-2 | TRBV19 | TGTGCCAGTAGTATAGATCTCGCCACACTAAACTATGGCTACACCTTC | CASSIDLATLNYGYTF
NA | few | TRBJ1-2 | TRBV4-3 | TGCGCCAGCAGCCAAGATACAGCAAACTATGGCTACACCTTC | CASSQDTANYGYTF
NA | NA | TRBJ2-3 | TRBV30 | TGTGCCTGGAGTGTATTGGGGCCGGAAGATACGCAGTATTTT | CAWSVLGPEDTQYF
NA | NA | TRBJ2-6 | TRBV19 | TGTGCCAGTAATAGGGGAAGCTCTGGGGCCAACGTCCTGACTTTC | CASNRGSSGANVLTF
TRBD1 | few | TRBJ1-6 | TRBV18 | TGTGCCAGCTCAGCCGACAACAGGGGTAATTCACCCCTCCACTTT | CASSADNRGNSPLHF
NA | NA | TRBJ2-7 | TRBV12-5 | TGTGCTAGTGGTGGACTTATTGCGGGGAACGAGCAGTACTTC | CASGGLIAGNEQYF
NA | NA | TRBJ2-7 | TRBV5-6 | TGTGCCAGCAGCTTGTGTTCCAGGCCCTCCTACGAGCAGTACTTC | CASSLCSRPSYEQYF
TRBD1 | NA | TRBJ1-1 | TRBV5-6 | TGTGCCAGCAGCATTAGACAGGGTGAAGCTTTCTTT | CASSIRQGEAFF
TRBD2 | once | TRBJ2-7 | TRBV5-1 | TGCGCCAGCAGCCTGCAGACTAGCGGGAGGGCCAGTTACGAGCAGTACTTC | CASSLQTSGRASYEQYF
TRBD2 | NA | TRBJ2-1 | TRBV28 | TGTGCCAGCAGTCACGGGACTAGCGGGAGTAGGACCTACAATGAGCAGTTCTTC | CASSHGTSGSRTYNEQFF
NA | NA | TRBJ2-1 | TRBV5-6 | TGTGCCAGCACCTCCCGGCGGTACAATGAGCAGTTCTTC | CASTSRRYNEQFF
TRBD1 | NA | TRBJ1-4 | TRBV28 | TGTGCCAGTCAAAGACAGGGAGACGAAAAACTGTTTTTT | CASQRQGDEKLFF
NA | NA | TRBJ2-7 | TRBV28 | TGTGCCAGCAGTTTCGAAGGCAGGGGTGGCGAGCAGTACTTC | CASSFEGRGGEQYF
NA | NA | TRBJ1-5 | TRBV28 | TGTGCCAGCAAGGGGCGGAGCAATCAGCCCCAGCATTTT | CASKGRSNQPQHF
NA | NA | TRBJ2-5 | TRBV4-2 | TGTGCCAGCAGCCAAGATCGCAAAGACAGGTCTAGTGCACTCGGTCAAGAGACCCAGTACTTC | CASSQDRKDRSSALGQETQYF
TRBD1 | NA | TRBJ2-1 | TRBV5-1 | TGCGCCAGCAGCGTTCTCGGGACAGGGCGTCGCGAGCAGTTCTTC | CASSVLGTGRREQFF
TRBD2 | few | TRBJ2-4 | TRBV19 | TGTGCCAGTAGAGAGCTAGCGGTAGCCAAAAACATTCAGTACTTC | CASRELAVAKNIQYF
TRBD1 | NA | TRBJ1-3 | TRBV19 | TGTGCCAGTAGTACCAGACAGGGTCGCTCTGGAAACACCATATATTTT | CASSTRQGRSGNTIYF
TRBD1 | NA | TRBJ2-3 | TRBV5-6 | TGTGCCAGCAGCTTGGAGACAGGGAAACCGGATACGCAGTATTTT | CASSLETGKPDTQYF
NA | NA | TRBJ2-5 | TRBV4-1 | TGCGCCAGCAGCCAAGAAGGGGGTGCGGAACGGAAAGAGACCCAGTACTTC | CASSQEGGAERKETQYF
NA | NA | TRBJ2-1 | TRBV20-1 | TGCAGTGCGAAGATGGGGGGTGAGCAGTTCTTC | CSAKMGGEQFF
NA | once | TRBJ1-5 | TRBV19 | TGTGCCAGTAGTAGCCTACAGGGCGATCAGCCCCAGCATTTT | CASSSLQGDQPQHF
TRBD2 | NA | TRBJ2-7 | TRBV18 | TGTGCCAGCTCACGATACGGGACTAGCGGGATAAGGGGATCCTACGAGCAGTACTTC | CASSRYGTSGIRGSYEQYF
NA | NA | TRBJ1-4 | TRBV28 | TGTGCCAGCAGTTGGGGCGGCGCTGAAAAACTGTTTTTT | CASSWGGAEKLFF
NA | NA | TRBJ1-1 | TRBV5-1 | TGCGCCAGCAGCGGGGGGGGGAGGTGGATGAACACTGAAGCTTTCTTT | CASSGGGRWMNTEAFF
TRBD2 | NA | TRBJ2-1 | TRBV4-3 | TGCGCCAGCAGCCAAGATTTTCATGGACTAGTGGGCAATGAGCAGTTCTTC | CASSQDFHGLVGNEQFF
NA | NA | TRBJ2-4 | TRBV5-1 | TGCGCCAGCAGCTTGGGACTACCCGAGGACATTCAGTACTTC | CASSLGLPEDIQYF
TRBD1 | NA | TRBJ2-6 | TRBV19 | TGTGCCAGTAGACCTAGACAGGGGGCAGGTTGTGGGGCCAACGTCCTGACTTTC | CASRPRQGAGCGANVLTF
TRBD1 | NA | TRBJ1-6 | TRBV2 | TGTGCCAGCAGTCGGGACAGGGGCAACTATAATTCACCCCTCCACTTT | CASSRDRGNYNSPLHF
NA | NA | TRBJ1-5 | TRBV23-1 | TGCGCCAGCAGTCAATCACGTCACGGCAGGCATAATCAGCCCCAGCATTTT | CASSQSRHGRHNQPQHF
NA | NA | TRBJ1-3 | TRBV2 | TGTGCCAGCAGTAACCCCCACGACAGAATATCATCCGGAAACACCATATATTTT | CASSNPHDRISSGNTIYF
TRBD1 | NA | TRBJ1-1 | TRBV9 | TGTGCCAGCAGCGCGAGGACAGGGCGGGACACTGAAGCTTTCTTT | CASSARTGRDTEAFF
TRBD2 | NA | TRBJ2-1 | TRBV14 | TGTGCCAGCAGCCACCTACCGACGGCGGGAGGGAGCTCCTACAATGAGCAGTTCTTC | CASSHLPTAGGSSYNEQFF
TRBD2 | NA | TRBJ2-1 | TRBV11-3 | TGTGCCAGCAGCTTAGGGACACCGGGACTAGCGGGAGACGCCCACAATGAGCAGTTCTTC | CASSLGTPGLAGDAHNEQFF
NA | NA | TRBJ2-7 | TRBV27 | TGTGCCAGCAGTTGGGCAGGGGACCCCTCCTACGAGCAGTACTTC | CASSWAGDPSYEQYF
NA | NA | TRBJ2-3 | TRBV5-7 | TGTGCCAGCAGGTATCCGGCGGGGGATACGCAGTATTTT | CASRYPAGDTQYF
NA | NA | TRBJ2-7 | TRBV19 | TGTGCCAGTCACGAAAAAAGTTCCCCGGGAGAGCAGTACTTC | CASHEKSSPGEQYF
TRBD1 | NA | TRBJ2-7 | TRBV30 | TGTGCCTGGAGTGCGGACAGGGTCGAGGCCGAGCAGTACTTC | CAWSADRVEAEQYF
NA | NA | TRBJ2-1 | TRBV7-9 | TGTGCCAGCAGCCCACGATCCCGCGGCTCCACCTCCTACAATGAGCAGTTCTTC | CASSPRSRGSTSYNEQFF
NA | NA | TRBJ1-4 | TRBV7-9 | TGTGCCAGCACCTCCCCCGGGGTACCTGAAAAACTGTTTTTT | CASTSPGVPEKLFF
TRBD2 | NA | TRBJ2-7 | TRBV10-3 | TGTGCCATCTCGGGAGCGGGGGGCCCCGGCGAGCAGTACTTC | CAISGAGGPGEQYF
TRBD2 | NA | TRBJ2-3 | TRBV5-6 | TGTGCCAGCAGCTTCGCTAGCGGGGTCAGCACAGATACGCAGTATTTT | CASSFASGVSTDTQYF
NA | NA | TRBJ2-7 | TRBV14 | TGTGCCAGCAGCCAAGATCGGGCAGGGCTTCCCCCCAACGAGCAGTACTTC | CASSQDRAGLPPNEQYF
TRBD1 | NA | TRBJ1-2 | TRBV28 | TGTGCCAGCAGAGACAGGGGAGGCGATGGCTACACCTTC | CASRDRGGDGYTF
NA | NA | TRBJ1-5 | TRBV28 | TGTGCCAGCAGTTTAATTGGACATCATCAGCCCCAGCATTTT | CASSLIGHHQPQHF